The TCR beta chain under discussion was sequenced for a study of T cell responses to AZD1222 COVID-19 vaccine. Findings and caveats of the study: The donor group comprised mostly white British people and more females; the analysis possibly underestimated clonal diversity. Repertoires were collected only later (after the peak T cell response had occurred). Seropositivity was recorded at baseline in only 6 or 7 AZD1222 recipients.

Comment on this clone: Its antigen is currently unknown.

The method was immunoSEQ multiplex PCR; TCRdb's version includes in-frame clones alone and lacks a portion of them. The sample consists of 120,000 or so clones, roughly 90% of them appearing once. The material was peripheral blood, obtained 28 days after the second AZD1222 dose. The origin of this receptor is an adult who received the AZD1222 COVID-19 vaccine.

In nucleotides, the CDR3 is TGTGCCAGCAGAACAAGAGTGACAGGGGGTAATTCACCCCTCCACTTT. Translated, it gives CASRTRVTGGNSPLHF. This chain links TRBV27 with TRBJ1-6, with TRBD1 identical over 9 bases. The CDR3 totals 16 residues. V lost 6 bases, J lost 6 bases, and 9 bases stayed unmatched. Germline V gene lookup returns CDR1 MNHEY and CDR2 SMNVEV (reference sequence).